The entry below describes one T cell receptor (beta chain). The antigen remains undetermined. Clones were read by immunoSEQ multiplex PCR, and TCRdb kept only the in-frame ones, dropping some. Of some 270,000 clones listed, roughly 89% were seen once; the top ten hold just under 3%. This sample is part of a study of Ad26.COV2.S vaccination and SARS-CoV-2 variants. Study-level information: Intramuscular Ad26.COV2.S doses were given once or twice, 56 days apart.

The CDR3 consists of 16 residues. Germline loops: CDR1 SGHDT, CDR2 YYEEEE. V lost 0 bases, J lost 5 bases, and 10 bases stayed unmatched. Treatment described: approximately 18 received Ad26.COV2.S at low or high dose, single or two shots; about 5 received placebo; per-sample allocation not given. Sampling occurred on day 63 after the first vaccine or placebo injection. The administered vaccine (an Ad26 vector) expressed Wuhan-strain SARS-CoV-2 spike. Study-level results: There was reportedly substantial breadth in spike-specific CD8+ and CD4+ T cell responses after vaccination. It is possible that the TCR breadth and depth analyses underestimated the total T cell responses.

The sequencing used peripheral blood, collected in a trial of Ad26.COV2.S vaccine versus placebo. This clonotype originated in a person between 18 and 60 years old who received the Ad26.COV2.S COVID-19 vaccine or a placebo. The genes are TRBV5-6 and TRBJ2-7; 8 bases are a match to TRBD1. CDR3 nucleotide sequence: TGTGCCAGCAGCTTGGCCGGGGGCAGGGGGCTAAACGAGCAGTACTTC. Amino acids: CASSLAGGRGLNEQYF.